The rows below give T cell receptor beta chains drawn from one sample of a study of cytomegalovirus exposure and HLA in healthy donors. The repertoire was sequenced with immunoSEQ multiplex PCR; TCRdb's copy has only in-frame clones and lacks some. Of around 150,000 clones in the sample, approximately 96% were seen once. Sequencing was done on a sample of PBMCs. All receptors derive from a woman aged 18-29 years in good health and CMV-seronegative. CDR3s include the opening cysteine and the closing phenylalanine or tryptophan. A D gene is named only where the DNA matches it firmly. A clone size is listed for some rows: how often the clone was seen (once, few, many), or a class if it is expanded.

J | V | D | size | DNA | CDR3
TRBJ1-2 | TRBV5-4 | TRBD1 | . | TGTGCCAGCAGCCGAGAGGACAGGGGAGACTATGGCTACACCTTC | CASSREDRGDYGYTF
TRBJ2-5 | TRBV28 | TRBD2 | . | TGTGCCAGCAGTTTCGGGGGGGCTAGAGAGACCCAGTACTTC | CASSFGGARETQYF
TRBJ2-3 | TRBV6-6 | TRBD2 | . | TGTGCCAGCAGTTCGGGACTAGCGGGGGGCCCGGATACGCAGTATTTT | CASSSGLAGGPDTQYF
TRBJ1-1 | TRBV18 | TRBD1 | once | TGTGCCAGCTCACAACAGGGGAGTGGGGTGAACACTGAAGCTTTCTTT | CASSQQGSGVNTEAFF
TRBJ2-1 | TRBV25-1 | . | . | TGTGCCAGCATGATAGCCGGAGGAAATGAGCAGTTCTTC | CASMIAGGNEQFF
TRBJ2-7 | TRBV7-2 | . | once | TGTGCCAGCAGCTTAAGTGGAATTAGCCACGCCTCCTACGAGCAGTACTTC | CASSLSGISHASYEQYF
TRBJ2-7 | TRBV6-5 | . | once | TGTGCCAGCAGTTACTCGCCAAGCGGCGCTTACGAGCAGTACTTC | CASSYSPSGAYEQYF
TRBJ1-3 | TRBV6-5 | TRBD1 | . | TGTGCCAGCAGTTACTCGAAGGGGGCCTCTGGAAACACCATATATTTT | CASSYSKGASGNTIYF
TRBJ2-5 | TRBV7-8 | TRBD1 | . | TGTGCCAGCAGCTTAGTTGTGAGACAGGGACGAGAGACCCAGTACTTC | CASSLVVRQGRETQYF
TRBJ2-5 | TRBV19 | . | . | TGTGCCAGTAGTACCGGACAGGAGACCCAGTACTTC | CASSTGQETQYF
TRBJ2-7 | TRBV5-6 | . | . | TGTGCCAGCAGCACCCCGACAGCCTACGAGCAGTACTTC | CASSTPTAYEQYF
TRBJ1-5 | TRBV30 | . | . | TGTGCCTGGAGCCTGGCGGAGTATAGCAATCAGCCCCAGCATTTT | CAWSLAEYSNQPQHF
TRBJ2-3 | TRBV5-1 | TRBD1 | . | TGCGCCAGCAGCCCGGACAGGGGGTCAGATACGCAGTATTTT | CASSPDRGSDTQYF
TRBJ1-4 | TRBV19 | . | once | TGTGCCAGTAGTATCTCAGGGTTTAATGAAAAACTGTTTTTT | CASSISGFNEKLFF
TRBJ1-1 | TRBV27 | TRBD1 | . | TGTGCCAGCAGTCTCCGACAGGGCTGGACTGAAGCTTTCTTT | CASSLRQGWTEAFF
TRBJ2-7 | TRBV27 | TRBD1 | once | TGTGCCATCCACTTCCGGGACAGGCCCTACGAGCAGTACTTC | CAIHFRDRPYEQYF
TRBJ1-6 | TRBV5-6 | TRBD1 | . | TGTGCCAGCAGCTTAGGGGGCGCCTCCTATAATTCACCCCTCCACTTT | CASSLGGASYNSPLHF
TRBJ1-4 | TRBV19 | TRBD1 | . | TGTGCCAGTAGTCTGAGGACAGGGGCAAATGAAAAACTGTTTTTT | CASSLRTGANEKLFF
TRBJ2-7 | TRBV4-3 | TRBD1 | . | TGCGCCAGCAGCCAAGATAACAGGGACAGGGTCGAGCAGTACTTC | CASSQDNRDRVEQYF
TRBJ2-1 | TRBV7-2 | . | . | TGTGCCAGCAGCCGAGGGGGGGCAAATGAGCAGTTCTTC | CASSRGGANEQFF
TRBJ1-5 | TRBV6-5 | TRBD1 | . | TGTGCCAGCAGGCAGGGGGCTGTCGGTGATCAGCCCCAGCATTTT | CASRQGAVGDQPQHF
TRBJ1-4 | TRBV5-1 | . | . | TGCGCCAGCAGCTTGGCCAGCGGCTCTGGTGAAAAACTGTTTTTT | CASSLASGSGEKLFF
TRBJ2-3 | TRBV5-1 | TRBD1 | . | TGCGCCAGCAGCTTGATGACCCCTGACAGGGAATCAGATACGCAGTATTTT | CASSLMTPDRESDTQYF
TRBJ2-1 | TRBV18 | TRBD1 | . | TGTGCCAGCTCACCACCGACAGGGAACAATGAGCAGTTCTTC | CASSPPTGNNEQFF
TRBJ2-3 | TRBV7-2 | TRBD2 | . | TGTGCCAGCAGCTTAGGCCCCGGGGGGGGCACAGATACGCAGTATTTT | CASSLGPGGGTDTQYF
TRBJ1-2 | TRBV5-4 | . | . | TGTGCCAGCAGCTTGGGACCGTTCGGGGGGGCGGACTATGGCTACACCTTC | CASSLGPFGGADYGYTF
TRBJ1-5 | TRBV6-5 | . | . | TGTGCCAGCAGTTACACCTCAGGTCAGCCCCAGCATTTT | CASSYTSGQPQHF
TRBJ2-7 | TRBV4-1 | . | . | TGCGCCAGCAGCCAGGGCCTACTAGCTTCAACACACTTC | CASSQGLLASTHF
TRBJ1-2 | TRBV10-3 | . | . | TGTGCCATCAGCGAACAGGGTGGGGGCTATGGCTACACCTTC | CAISEQGGGYGYTF
TRBJ2-3 | TRBV5-1 | . | . | TGCGCCAGCAGCTTGGAGGGCGGGGGCGGCACAGATACGCAGTATTTT | CASSLEGGGGTDTQYF
TRBJ1-6 | TRBV5-1 | . | once | TGCGCCAGCAGCTTGGACAAAAATAATTCACCCCTCCACTTT | CASSLDKNNSPLHF
TRBJ1-4 | TRBV6-5 | . | . | TGTGCCAGCAGTGACTTCGCTGCAGGGGCTGAAAAACTGTTTTTT | CASSDFAAGAEKLFF
TRBJ1-3 | TRBV7-9 | . | . | TGTGCCAGCGCTGAGATCTCTGGAAACACCATATATTTT | CASAEISGNTIYF
TRBJ2-3 | TRBV6-1 | TRBD2 | . | TGTGCCAGCAGTGTCCTAGCGGGGGGCAGCACAGATACGCAGTATTTT | CASSVLAGGSTDTQYF
TRBJ2-7 | TRBV5-5 | . | . | TGTGCCAGCAGCTTGAACGCGTTCCGATACGAGCAGTACTTC | CASSLNAFRYEQYF
TRBJ2-2 | TRBV5-1 | . | once | TGCGCCAGCGTCCGGGACACCGGCGGGGGGGAGCTGTTTTTT | CASVRDTGGGELFF
TRBJ2-1 | TRBV6-5 | . | . | TGTGCCAGCAGGACACAGTCTCCAGCCTACAATGAGCAGTTCTTC | CASRTQSPAYNEQFF
TRBJ2-3 | TRBV5-6 | TRBD2 | once | TGTGCCAGCAGCAACCGACTAGCGCTGAGCACAGATACGCAGTATTTT | CASSNRLALSTDTQYF
TRBJ2-1 | TRBV27 | TRBD2 | . | TGTGCCAGCAGTCCAAACTCCCTGCTAGCGGGGGGCTCCTACAATGAGCAGTTCTTC | CASSPNSLLAGGSYNEQFF
TRBJ2-6 | TRBV11-2 | . | . | TGTGCCAGCAGCTCTATCTCTGGGGCCAACGTCCTGACTTTC | CASSSISGANVLTF
TRBJ1-5 | TRBV12-5 | TRBD1 | . | TGTGCTAGTGGTCAGGACCGGACAGGGGAAGGCCAGCCCCAGCATTTT | CASGQDRTGEGQPQHF
TRBJ2-2 | TRBV12-5 | . | . | TGTGCTAGTGGTTTGGTATTGGGCAGCCTAAACACCGGGGAGCTGTTTTTT | CASGLVLGSLNTGELFF
TRBJ2-7 | TRBV7-2 | TRBD1 | . | TGTGCCAGCAGCTCGGACAGGGGAGCCGCCTACGAGCAGTACTTC | CASSSDRGAAYEQYF
TRBJ2-5 | TRBV6-6 | TRBD1 | . | TGTGCCAGCAGACGACAGGGTGGACAAGAGACCCAGTACTTC | CASRRQGGQETQYF
TRBJ2-1 | TRBV2 | TRBD2 | few | TGTGCCAGCAGCGGGGGGGGCCTCGGGTCCGATGAGCAGTTCTTC | CASSGGGLGSDEQFF
TRBJ2-5 | TRBV4-3 | TRBD2 | . | TGCGCCAGCAGCCAAGACGGGAGGGCGGGGGAGACCCAGTACTTC | CASSQDGRAGETQYF
TRBJ1-3 | TRBV9 | . | . | TGTGCCAGCAGCGTAAGGGGCTCTCGTTGGGACACCATATATTTT | CASSVRGSRWDTIYF
TRBJ2-3 | TRBV27 | . | . | TGTGCCAGCAGCCAATCCCCAGGTGGGCTTGGGACAGATACGCAGTATTTT | CASSQSPGGLGTDTQYF
TRBJ2-2 | TRBV6-5 | TRBD1 | once | TGTGCCAGCAGGGCGGACAGGGGCAACACCGGGGAGCTGTTTTTT | CASRADRGNTGELFF
TRBJ1-6 | TRBV6-1 | . | . | TGTGCCAGCAGTGAACAGGGGTCTAGCTCCTATAATTCACCCCTCCACTTT | CASSEQGSSSYNSPLHF
TRBJ1-4 | TRBV4-2 | . | once | TGTGCCAGCAGCCAGAGGGCGACCACGGGAGAGAATGAAAAACTGTTTTTT | CASSQRATTGENEKLFF
TRBJ2-3 | TRBV7-2 | TRBD2 | . | TGTGCCAGCAGCTTCCGTAGCGGGGGGGCCGTAGATACGCAGTATTTT | CASSFRSGGAVDTQYF
TRBJ1-1 | TRBV4-2 | . | . | TGTGCCAGCAGCCTGGACAGATTGAACACTGAAGCTTTCTTT | CASSLDRLNTEAFF
TRBJ2-7 | TRBV5-1 | . | . | TGCGCCAGCAGCCTCCGGGACAAAATTGGCGAGCAGTACTTC | CASSLRDKIGEQYF
TRBJ2-6 | TRBV18 | . | . | TGTGCCAGCTCATTTCAGTACTCTGGGGCCAACGTCCTGACTTTC | CASSFQYSGANVLTF
TRBJ2-2 | TRBV21-1 | . | once | TGTGCCAGCAGTGACGGGGCCGGGGAGCTGTTTTTT | CASSDGAGELFF
TRBJ2-5 | TRBV5-1 | . | . | TGCGCCAGCAGCTTTCCCCAACAAGAGACCCAGTACTTC | CASSFPQQETQYF
TRBJ2-1 | TRBV5-8 | . | . | TGTGCCAGCAGCTTGTCTTGGGGGCAGGCGTACAATGAGCAGTTCTTC | CASSLSWGQAYNEQFF
TRBJ1-6 | TRBV7-8 | TRBD1 | many | TGTGCCAGCAGCTTAGGGGGGACAGGGCCCTATAATTCACCCCTCCACTTT | CASSLGGTGPYNSPLHF
TRBJ1-2 | TRBV10-3 | TRBD1 | . | TGTGCCATCAGTGACGGACAGGGGCGAGCTAACTATGGCTACACCTTC | CAISDGQGRANYGYTF